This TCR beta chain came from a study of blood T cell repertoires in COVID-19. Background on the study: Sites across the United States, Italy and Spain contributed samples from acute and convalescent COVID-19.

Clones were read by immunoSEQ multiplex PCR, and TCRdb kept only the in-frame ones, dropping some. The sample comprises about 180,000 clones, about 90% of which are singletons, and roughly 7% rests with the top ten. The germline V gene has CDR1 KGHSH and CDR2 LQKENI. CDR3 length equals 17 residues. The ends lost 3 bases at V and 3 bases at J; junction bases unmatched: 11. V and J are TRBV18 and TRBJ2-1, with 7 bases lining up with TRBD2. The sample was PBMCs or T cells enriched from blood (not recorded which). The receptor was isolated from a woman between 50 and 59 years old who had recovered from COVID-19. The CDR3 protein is CASSPSGPANSYNEQFF. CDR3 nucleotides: TGTGCCAGCTCACCTAGCGGGCCTGCGAACAGCTACAATGAGCAGTTCTTC.